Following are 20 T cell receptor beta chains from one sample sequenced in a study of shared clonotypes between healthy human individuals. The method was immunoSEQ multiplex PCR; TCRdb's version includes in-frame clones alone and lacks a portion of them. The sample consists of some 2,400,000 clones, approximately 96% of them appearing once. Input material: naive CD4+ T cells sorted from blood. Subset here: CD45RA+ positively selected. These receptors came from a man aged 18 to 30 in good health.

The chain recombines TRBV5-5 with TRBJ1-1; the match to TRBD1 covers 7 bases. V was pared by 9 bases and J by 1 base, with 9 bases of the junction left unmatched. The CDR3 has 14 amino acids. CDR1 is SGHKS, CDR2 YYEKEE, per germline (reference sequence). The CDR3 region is CATGTVESNTEAFF. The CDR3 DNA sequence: TGTGCCACCGGGACAGTTGAATCGAACACTGAAGCTTTCTTT.

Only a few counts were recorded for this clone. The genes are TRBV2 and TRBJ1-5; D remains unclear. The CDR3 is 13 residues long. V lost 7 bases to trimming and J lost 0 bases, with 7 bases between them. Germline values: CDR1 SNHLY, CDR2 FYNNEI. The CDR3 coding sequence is TGTGCCAGCATCCTGGATAGCAATCAGCCCCAGCATTTT. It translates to CASILDSNQPQHF.

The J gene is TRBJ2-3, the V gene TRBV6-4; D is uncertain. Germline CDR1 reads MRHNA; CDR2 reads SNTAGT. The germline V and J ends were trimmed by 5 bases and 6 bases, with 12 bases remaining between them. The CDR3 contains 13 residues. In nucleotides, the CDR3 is TGTGCCAGCAGTCATTCTAGGCGGGATACGCAGTATTTT. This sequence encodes CASSHSRRDTQYF.

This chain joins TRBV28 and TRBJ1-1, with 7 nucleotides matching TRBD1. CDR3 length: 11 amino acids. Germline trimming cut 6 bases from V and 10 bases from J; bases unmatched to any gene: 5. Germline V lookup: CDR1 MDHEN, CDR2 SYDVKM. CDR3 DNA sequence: TGTGCCAGCAGGCATCAGGGGGGAGCTTTCTTT. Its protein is CASRHQGGAFF.

For the CDR3, the DNA is TGTGCCTGGAGTGTACGGGGGTCACGAGAAAAACTGTTTTTT. It specifies CAWSVRGSREKLFF. The rearrangement uses TRBV30 and TRBJ1-4, with D possibly matching TRBD1 (5 bases). The CDR3 runs 14 residues. Germline V gene lookup returns CDR1 GTSNPN and CDR2 SVGIG (reference sequence). Trimming pared 0 bases from V and 8 bases from J, leaving 13 bases between.

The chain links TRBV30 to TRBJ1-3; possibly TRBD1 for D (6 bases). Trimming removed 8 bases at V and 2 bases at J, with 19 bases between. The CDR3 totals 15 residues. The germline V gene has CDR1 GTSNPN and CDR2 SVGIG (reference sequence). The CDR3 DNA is TGTGCCGGAAAGGGATCGGGGGCGCCTGGAAACACCATATATTTT. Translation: CAGKGSGAPGNTIYF.

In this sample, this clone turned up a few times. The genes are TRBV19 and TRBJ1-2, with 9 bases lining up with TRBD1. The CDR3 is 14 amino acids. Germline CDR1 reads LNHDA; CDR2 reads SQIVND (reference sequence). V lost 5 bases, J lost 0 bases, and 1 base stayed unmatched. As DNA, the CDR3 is TGTGCCAGTAGTCGACAGGGGGCTAACTATGGCTACACCTTC. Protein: CASSRQGANYGYTF.

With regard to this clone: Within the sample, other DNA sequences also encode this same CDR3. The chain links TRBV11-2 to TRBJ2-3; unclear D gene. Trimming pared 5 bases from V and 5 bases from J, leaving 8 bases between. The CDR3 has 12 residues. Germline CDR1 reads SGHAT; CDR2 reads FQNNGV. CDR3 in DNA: TGTGCCAGCAGCCCCTTAGGAGATACGCAGTATTTT. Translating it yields CASSPLGDTQYF. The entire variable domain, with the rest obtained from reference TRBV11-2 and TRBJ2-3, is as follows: EAGVAQSPRYKIIEKRQSVAFWCNPISGHATLYWYQQILGQGPKLLIQFQNNGVVDDSQLPKDRFSAERLKGVDSTLKIQPAKLEDSAVYLCASSPLGDTQYFGPGTRLTVL.

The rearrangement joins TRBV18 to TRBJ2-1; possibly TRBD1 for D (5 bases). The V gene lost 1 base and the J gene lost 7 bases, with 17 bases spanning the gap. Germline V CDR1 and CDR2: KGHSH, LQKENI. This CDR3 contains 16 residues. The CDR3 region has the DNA TGTGCCAGCTCACCACAGTCCGGGCAGGGATCGAATGAGCAGTTCTTC. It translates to CASSPQSGQGSNEQFF.

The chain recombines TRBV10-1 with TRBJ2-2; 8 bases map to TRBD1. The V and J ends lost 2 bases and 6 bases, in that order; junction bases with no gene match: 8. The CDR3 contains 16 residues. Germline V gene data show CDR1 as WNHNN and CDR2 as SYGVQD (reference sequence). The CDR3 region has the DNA TGCGCCAGCAGTGAGGGGGCAGGGGGCTCGGCCGGGGAGCTGTTTTTT. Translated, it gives CASSEGAGGSAGELFF.

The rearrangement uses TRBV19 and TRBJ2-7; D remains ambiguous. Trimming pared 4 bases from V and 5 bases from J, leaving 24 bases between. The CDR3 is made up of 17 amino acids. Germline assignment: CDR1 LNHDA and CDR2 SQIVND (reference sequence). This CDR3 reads CASSNLTSVGVVHEQYF. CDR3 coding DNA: TGTGCCAGTAGTAATCTTACGTCGGTAGGCGTTGTGCACGAGCAGTACTTC.

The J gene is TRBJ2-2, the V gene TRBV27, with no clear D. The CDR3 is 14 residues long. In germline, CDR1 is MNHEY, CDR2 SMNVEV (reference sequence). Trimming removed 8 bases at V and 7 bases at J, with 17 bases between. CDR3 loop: CASRAVGVNGELFF. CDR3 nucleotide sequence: TGTGCCAGCCGAGCAGTAGGCGTGAACGGGGAGCTGTTTTTT.

The DNA for the CDR3 is TGCGCCTCGGCTAGGGTCGAAAGCTCTGGGGCCAACGTCCTGACTTTC. Protein sequence: CASARVESSGANVLTF. This chain connects TRBV5-1 to TRBJ2-6, with D unclear. The CDR3 consists of 16 residues. V lost 10 bases to trimming and J lost 0 bases, with 17 bases between them. In germline, CDR1 is SGHRS, CDR2 YFSETQ.

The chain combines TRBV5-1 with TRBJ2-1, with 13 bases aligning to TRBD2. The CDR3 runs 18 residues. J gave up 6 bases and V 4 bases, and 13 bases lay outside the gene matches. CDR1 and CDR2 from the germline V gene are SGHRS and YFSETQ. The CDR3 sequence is CASSQGGTSGNRGNEQFF. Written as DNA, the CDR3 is TGCGCCAGCAGCCAGGGTGGGACTAGCGGGAACCGGGGCAATGAGCAGTTCTTC.

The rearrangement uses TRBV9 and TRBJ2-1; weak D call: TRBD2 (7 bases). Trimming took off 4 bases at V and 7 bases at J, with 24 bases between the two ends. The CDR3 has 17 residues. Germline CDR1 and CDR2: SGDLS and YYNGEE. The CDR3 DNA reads TGTGCCAGCAGCCAAGAACTCGCGGGGGCCCTGGGGAATGAGCAGTTCTTC. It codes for CASSQELAGALGNEQFF.

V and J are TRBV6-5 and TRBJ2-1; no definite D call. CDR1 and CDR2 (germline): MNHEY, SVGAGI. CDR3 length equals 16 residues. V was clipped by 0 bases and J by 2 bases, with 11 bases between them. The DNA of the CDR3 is TGTGCCAGCAGTTACTCGAATATGGGAACCTACAATGAGCAGTTCTTC. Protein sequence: CASSYSNMGTYNEQFF.

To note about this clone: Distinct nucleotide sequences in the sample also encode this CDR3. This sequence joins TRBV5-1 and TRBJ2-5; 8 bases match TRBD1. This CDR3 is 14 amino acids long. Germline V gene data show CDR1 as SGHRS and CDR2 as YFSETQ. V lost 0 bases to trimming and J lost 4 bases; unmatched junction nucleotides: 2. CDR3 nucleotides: TGCGCCAGCAGCTTGGATGGGACAGGAGAGACCCAGTACTTC. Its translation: CASSLDGTGETQYF.

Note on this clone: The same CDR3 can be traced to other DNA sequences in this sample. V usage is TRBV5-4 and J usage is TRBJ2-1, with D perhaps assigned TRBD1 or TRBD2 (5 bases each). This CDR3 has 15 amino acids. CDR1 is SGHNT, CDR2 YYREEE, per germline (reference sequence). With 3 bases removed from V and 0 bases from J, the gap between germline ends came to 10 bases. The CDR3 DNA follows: TGTGCCAGCAGCTCCGGGACCCCCTCCTACAATGAGCAGTTCTTC. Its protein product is CASSSGTPSYNEQFF.

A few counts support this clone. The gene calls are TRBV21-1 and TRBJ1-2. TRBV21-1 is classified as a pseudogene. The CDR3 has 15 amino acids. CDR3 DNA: TGTGCCAGCAGCACCAAGGGAGCTGCTAACTATGGCTACACCTTC. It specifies CASSTKGAANYGYTF.

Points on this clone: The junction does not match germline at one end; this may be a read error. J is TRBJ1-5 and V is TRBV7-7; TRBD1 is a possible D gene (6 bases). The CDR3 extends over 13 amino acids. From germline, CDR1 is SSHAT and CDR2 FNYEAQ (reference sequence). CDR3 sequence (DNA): TGTGCTAGCAGTGGGGGGCCGAATCAGCCCCAGCATTTT. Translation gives CASSGGPNQPQHF.